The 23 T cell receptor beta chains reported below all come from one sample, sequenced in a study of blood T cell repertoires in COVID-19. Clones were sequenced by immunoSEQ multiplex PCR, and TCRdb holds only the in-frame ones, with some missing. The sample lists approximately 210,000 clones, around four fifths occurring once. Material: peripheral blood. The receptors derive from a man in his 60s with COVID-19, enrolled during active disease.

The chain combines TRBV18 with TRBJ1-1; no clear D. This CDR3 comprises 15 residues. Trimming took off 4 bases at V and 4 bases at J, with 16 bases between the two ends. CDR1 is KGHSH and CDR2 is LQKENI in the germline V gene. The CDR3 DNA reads TGTGCCAGCTCACAGCGGGCAGCGGGGTCCACTGAAGCTTTCTTT. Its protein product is CASSQRAAGSTEAFF. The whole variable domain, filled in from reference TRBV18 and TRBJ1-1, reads NAGVMQNPRHLVRRRGQEARLRCSPMKGHSHVYWYRQLPEEGLKFMVYLQKENIIDESGMPKERFSAEFPKEGPSILRIQQVVRGDSAAYFCASSQRAAGSTEAFFGQGTRLTVV.

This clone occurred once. The CDR3: CASSLTEQNTEAFF. The CDR3 DNA is TGTGCCAGCAGTTTGACAGAGCAGAACACTGAAGCTTTCTTT. This chain uses TRBV28 with TRBJ1-1; D may be TRBD1 (5 bases). This CDR3 region has 14 residues. The germline V gene has CDR1 MDHEN and CDR2 SYDVKM. V was pared by 3 bases and J by 1 base, with 9 bases between.

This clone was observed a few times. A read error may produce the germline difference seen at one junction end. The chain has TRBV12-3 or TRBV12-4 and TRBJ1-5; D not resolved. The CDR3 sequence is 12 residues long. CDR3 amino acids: CASSSGRQPQHF. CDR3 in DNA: TGTGCCAGTAGTTCAGGTCGACAGCCCCAGCATTTT.

For the CDR3, the DNA is TGTGCCAGCAGCCTCAATCCGGGGAGCCCCAATCAGCCCCAGCATTTT. Residues: CASSLNPGSPNQPQHF. J is TRBJ1-5 and V is TRBV6-6; D is unclear. From germline, CDR1 is MNHNY and CDR2 SVGAGI (reference sequence). This CDR3 has 16 residues. With 6 bases removed from V and 3 bases from J, the gap between germline ends came to 18 bases.

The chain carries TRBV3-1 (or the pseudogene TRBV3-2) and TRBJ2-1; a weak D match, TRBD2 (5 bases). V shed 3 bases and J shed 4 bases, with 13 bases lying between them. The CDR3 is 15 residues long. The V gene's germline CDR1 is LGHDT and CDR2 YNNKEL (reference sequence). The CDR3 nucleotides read TGTGCCAGCAGCCACTGGGGAAGCGGATACAATGAGCAGTTCTTC. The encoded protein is CASSHWGSGYNEQFF.

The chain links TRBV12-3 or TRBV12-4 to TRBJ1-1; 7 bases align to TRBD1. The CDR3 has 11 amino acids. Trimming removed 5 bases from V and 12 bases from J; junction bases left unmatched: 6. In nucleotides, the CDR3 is TGTGCCAGCAGTGTAGACAGGGATCCTTTCTTT. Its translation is CASSVDRDPFF.

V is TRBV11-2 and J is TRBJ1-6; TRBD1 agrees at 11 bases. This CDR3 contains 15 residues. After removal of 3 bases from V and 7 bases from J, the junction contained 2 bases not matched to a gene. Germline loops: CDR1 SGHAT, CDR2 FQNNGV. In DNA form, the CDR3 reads TGTGCCAGCAGCTTCGGGACAGGGGGAAATTCACCCCTCCACTTT. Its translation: CASSFGTGGNSPLHF.

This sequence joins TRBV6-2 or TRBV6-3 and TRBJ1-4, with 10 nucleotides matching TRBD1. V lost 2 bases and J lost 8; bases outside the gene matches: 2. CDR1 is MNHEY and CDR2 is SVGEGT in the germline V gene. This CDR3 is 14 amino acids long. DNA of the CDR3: TGTGCCAGCAGTTACGACAGGGGGCGAGAAAAACTGTTTTTT. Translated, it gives CASSYDRGREKLFF.

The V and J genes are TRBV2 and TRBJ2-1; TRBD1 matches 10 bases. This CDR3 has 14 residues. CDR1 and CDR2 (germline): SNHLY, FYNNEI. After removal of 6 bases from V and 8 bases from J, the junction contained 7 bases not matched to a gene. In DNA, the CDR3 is TGTGCCAGCAGCCGGGACAGGGGCGGGGATGAGCAGTTCTTC. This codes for CASSRDRGGDEQFF.

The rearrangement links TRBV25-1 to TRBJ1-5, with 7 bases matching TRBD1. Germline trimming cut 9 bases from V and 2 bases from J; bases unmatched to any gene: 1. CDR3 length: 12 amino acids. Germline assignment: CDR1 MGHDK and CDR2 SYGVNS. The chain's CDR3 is CASGTGNQPQHF. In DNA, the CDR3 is TGTGCCAGTGGGACAGGCAATCAGCCCCAGCATTTT.

CDR3 nucleotides: TGTGCCAGCAGTCGACAGGGGGCAGGGGGAGCCTACGAGCAGTACTTC. The encoded protein is CASSRQGAGGAYEQYF. The V call is TRBV2, the J call TRBJ2-7, with 10 nucleotides matching TRBD1. The CDR3 has 16 amino acids. The junction had 9 bases not matched to a gene; V was cut back by 5 bases and J by 2 bases. Germline V gene lookup returns CDR1 SNHLY and CDR2 FYNNEI.

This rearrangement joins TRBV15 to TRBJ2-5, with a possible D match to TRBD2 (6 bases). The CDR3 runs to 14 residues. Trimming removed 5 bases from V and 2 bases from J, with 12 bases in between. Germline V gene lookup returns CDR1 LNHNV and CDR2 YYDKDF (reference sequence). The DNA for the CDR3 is TGTGCCACCAGCCGAGGACTATCTCAAGAGACCCAGTACTTC. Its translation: CATSRGLSQETQYF. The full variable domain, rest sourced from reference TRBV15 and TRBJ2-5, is DAMVIQNPRYQVTQFGKPVTLSCSQTLNHNVMYWYQQKSSQAPKLLFHYYDKDFNNEADTPDNFQSRRPNTSFCFLDIRSPGLGDTAMYLCATSRGLSQETQYFGPGTRLLVL.

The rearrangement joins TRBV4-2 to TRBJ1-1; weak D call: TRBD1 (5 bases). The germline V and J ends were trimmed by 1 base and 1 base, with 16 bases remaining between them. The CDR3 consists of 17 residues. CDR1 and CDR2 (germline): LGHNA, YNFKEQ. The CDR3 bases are TGTGCCAGCAGCCAAGGGGTTAGCGGGGCGGGGAACACTGAAGCTTTCTTT. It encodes CASSQGVSGAGNTEAFF.

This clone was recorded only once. CDR3 nucleotide sequence: TGTGCCAGCAGTCTACGACAGGTGTATAATTCACCCCTCCACTTT. It specifies CASSLRQVYNSPLHF. The V and J genes are TRBV28 and TRBJ1-6, with D possibly matching TRBD1 (6 bases). The CDR3 is made up of 15 amino acids. Trimming shortened V by 5 bases and J by 4 bases, and 12 bases separated the two germline ends. The germline V gene has CDR1 MDHEN and CDR2 SYDVKM.

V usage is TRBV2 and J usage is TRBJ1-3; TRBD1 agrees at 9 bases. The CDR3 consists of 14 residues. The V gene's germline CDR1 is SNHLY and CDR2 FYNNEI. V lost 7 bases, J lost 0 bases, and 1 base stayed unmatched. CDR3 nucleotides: TGTGCCAGCATGGGACAGGGCTCTGGAAACACCATATATTTT. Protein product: CASMGQGSGNTIYF.

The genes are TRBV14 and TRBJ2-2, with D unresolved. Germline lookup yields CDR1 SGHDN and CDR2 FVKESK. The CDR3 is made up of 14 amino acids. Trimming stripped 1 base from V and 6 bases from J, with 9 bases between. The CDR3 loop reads CASSQATGAGELFF. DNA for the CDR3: TGTGCCAGCAGCCAAGCCACCGGAGCCGGGGAGCTGTTTTTT.

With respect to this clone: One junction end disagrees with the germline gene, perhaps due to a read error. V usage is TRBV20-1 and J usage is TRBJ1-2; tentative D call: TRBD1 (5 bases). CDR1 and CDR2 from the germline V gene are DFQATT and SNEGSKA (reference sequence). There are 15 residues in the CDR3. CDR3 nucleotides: TGCAGCGCTAGTTGGGGGGACCTACACTTCTATGGCTACACCTTC. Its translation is CSASWGDLHFYGYTF.

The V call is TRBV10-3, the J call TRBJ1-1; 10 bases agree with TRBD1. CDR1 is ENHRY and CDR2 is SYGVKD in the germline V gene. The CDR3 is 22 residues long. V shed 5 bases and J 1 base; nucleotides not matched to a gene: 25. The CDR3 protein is CAISPGQGGARSGGRGNTEAFF. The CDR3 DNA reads TGTGCCATCAGTCCCGGACAGGGGGGCGCCCGGAGTGGTGGTAGGGGGAACACTGAAGCTTTCTTT.

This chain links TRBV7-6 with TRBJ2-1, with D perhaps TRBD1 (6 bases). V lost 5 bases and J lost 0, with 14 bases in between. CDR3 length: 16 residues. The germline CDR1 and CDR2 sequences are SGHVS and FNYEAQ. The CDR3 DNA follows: TGTGCCAGCAGCCTGATAAGGACAGCCTCCTACAATGAGCAGTTCTTC. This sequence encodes CASSLIRTASYNEQFF.

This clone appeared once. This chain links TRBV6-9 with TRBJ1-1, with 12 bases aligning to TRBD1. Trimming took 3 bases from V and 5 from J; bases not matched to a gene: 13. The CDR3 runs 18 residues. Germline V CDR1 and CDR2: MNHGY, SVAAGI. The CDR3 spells CASSYRVPGQGAKTEAFF. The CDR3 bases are TGTGCCAGCAGTTACCGCGTCCCGGGACAGGGGGCGAAAACTGAAGCTTTCTTT.

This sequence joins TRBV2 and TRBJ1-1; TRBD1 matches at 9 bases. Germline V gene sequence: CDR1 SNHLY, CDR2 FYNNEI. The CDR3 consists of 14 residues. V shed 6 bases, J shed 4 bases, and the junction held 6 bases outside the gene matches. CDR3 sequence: CASRRQGVGTEAFF. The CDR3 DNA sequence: TGTGCCAGCAGACGACAGGGGGTTGGCACTGAAGCTTTCTTT.

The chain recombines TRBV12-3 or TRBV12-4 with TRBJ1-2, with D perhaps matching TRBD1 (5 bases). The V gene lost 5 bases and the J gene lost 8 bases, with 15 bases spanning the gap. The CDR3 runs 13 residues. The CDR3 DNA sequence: TGTGCCAGCAGTGGGGGGAGGGGCTGGGGCTACACCTTC. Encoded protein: CASSGGRGWGYTF.

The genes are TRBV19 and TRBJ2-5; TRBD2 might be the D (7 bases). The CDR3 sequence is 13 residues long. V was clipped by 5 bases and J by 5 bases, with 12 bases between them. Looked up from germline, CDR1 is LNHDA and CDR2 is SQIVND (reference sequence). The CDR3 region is CASSAGGGETQYF. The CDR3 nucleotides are TGTGCCAGTAGTGCTGGGGGGGGCGAGACCCAGTACTTC.